The clone carrying this TCR beta chain was seen a few times. Its antigen remains unidentified. The entirety of the isolated RNA underwent reverse transcription, so expressed TCRB transcripts were sequenced. TCRdb's copy holds only in-frame clones and misses some; the assay was immunoSEQ multiplex PCR. Among under 300,000 clones listed, 20% to 25% were seen once. The data belong to a study of beta chain features in type 1 diabetes. Study results and limitations: TCRB CDR3 length was moderately but significantly reduced in all four CD4+ subsets of Type 1 diabetes patients.

V was shortened by 5 bases and J by 7 bases, with 18 bases between the two germline ends. CDR3 length: 14 amino acids. Germline V gene data show CDR1 as SGHNT and CDR2 as YYREEE (reference sequence). This TCR was recovered from a woman aged 30 to 39 with type 1 diabetes. The specimen was naive CD4+ T cells from blood. J is TRBJ2-5 and V is TRBV5-4, with D possibly matching TRBD1 (6 bases). The CDR3 loop is CASRLDSETGTQYF. CDR3 nucleotides: TGTGCCAGCAGACTGGATAGCGAGACAGGGACCCAGTACTTC.